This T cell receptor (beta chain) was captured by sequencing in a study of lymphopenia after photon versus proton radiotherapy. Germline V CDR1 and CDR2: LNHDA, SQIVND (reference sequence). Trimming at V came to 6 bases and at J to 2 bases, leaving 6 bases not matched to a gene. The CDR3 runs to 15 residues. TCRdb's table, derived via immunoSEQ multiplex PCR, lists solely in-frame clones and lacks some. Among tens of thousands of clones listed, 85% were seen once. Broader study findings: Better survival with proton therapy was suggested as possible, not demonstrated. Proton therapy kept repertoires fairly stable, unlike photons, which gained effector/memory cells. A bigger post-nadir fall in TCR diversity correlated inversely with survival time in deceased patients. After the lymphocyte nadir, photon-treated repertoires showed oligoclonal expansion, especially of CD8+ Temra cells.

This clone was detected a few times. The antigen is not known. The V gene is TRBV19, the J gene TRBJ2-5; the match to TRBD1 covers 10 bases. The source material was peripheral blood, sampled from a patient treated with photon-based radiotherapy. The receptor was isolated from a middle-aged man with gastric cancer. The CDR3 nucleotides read TGTGCCAGTAGGACCGGGACAGGGGTACAAGAGACCCAGTACTTC. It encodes CASRTGTGVQETQYF.